Listed below are T cell receptor beta chains from one sample, sequenced in a study of CD4+ T cells in melanoma. Using immunoSEQ multiplex PCR, the repertoire was profiled, and TCRdb retains in-frame clones only, with some absent. Among roughly 60,000 clones listed, nearly 70% were seen once. Sequencing was carried out using tumor tissue. All receptors derive from a human donor with melanoma. The conserved cysteine and the conserved F or W are not part of the CDR3 here.

V gene | CDR3 protein
TRBV6-5 | ASSLTPGFEAF
TRBV5-1 | ASSLVGQGNSPLH
TRBV11-2 | ASSYYTYEQY
TRBV2 | ASLGIRGGSYGYT
TRBV15 | ATSGPPGSTGELF
TRBV9 | ASSVAPGAPEAF
TRBV4-1 | ASSREYSGANVLT
TRBV28 | ASSSSGIGNYGYT
TRBV6-1 | ASRLQGLGETQY
TRBV25-1 | ASSEYGREGETQY
TRBV19 | ASSIGYFVVSGANVLT
TRBV18 | ASSPDRIRGGYT
TRBV4-1 | ASSQENEQF
TRBV29-1 | SVDSGGDSYEQY
TRBV15 | ATSSAQTSTDTQY
TRBV4-1 | ASSRAARAAGEQF
TRBV5-1 | ASSTGQGWETQY
TRBV6-4 | ASSEQERQPQH
TRBV6-6 | ASSYPSQPQH
TRBV7-3 | ASSSVKLHAWGRRYSNQPQH
TRBV9 | ASSGSREGPAYGYT
TRBV15 | ATSRESFSNRGNEQY
TRBV16 | ASSQSKGDGYT
TRBV6-1 | ASSEPDGSYEQY
TRBV9 | ASSASGTSGGQETQY
TRBV30 | AWTGLAGGMYEQY
TRBV11-2 | ASSSIVGIGGGYT
TRBV19 | ASSPGTQY
TRBV5-5 | ASSSRHRNLEQY
TRBV4-2 | ASSGVNTGGNTEAF
TRBV29-1 | SARASGGPSEQF
TRBV5-1 | ASSLQGTILETQY
TRBV6-6 | ASSPRLAGGFETQY
TRBV5-8 | ASSLGARATPLH
TRBV25-1 | ASSERGLEQF
TRBV9 | ASSVGGGPANEQF
TRBV30 | AWSGGLLQETQY
TRBV7-9 | ASSLKGLGETQY
TRBV6-4 | ASSVEGLIGDNEQF
TRBV27 | ASSLEGWTLYGYT
TRBV11-3 | ASSLDSGFEQY
TRBV4-2 | ASSQADGTNEKLF
TRBV5-4 | ASSQDSGANVLT
TRBV2 | ASSRGRSSYEQY
TRBV27 | ASSLGGEQY
TRBV11-2 | ASSPLDYNNEQF
TRBV9 | ASSVVSGIGNTIY